The 24 T cell receptor beta chains presented below share a single source sample, sequenced in a study of cytomegalovirus exposure and HLA in healthy donors. The method was immunoSEQ multiplex PCR; TCRdb's version includes in-frame clones alone and lacks a portion of them. The repertoire holds some 140,000 clones, with less than 90% as singletons. The sample was PBMCs. These receptor sequences come from a man aged 18 to 35 in good health and CMV-seronegative.

The chain carries TRBV18 and TRBJ1-1; tentative D call: TRBD1 (6 bases). The CDR3 is 16 amino acids. Trimming left V 1 base short and J 1 base short, with 13 bases between. Germline V CDR1 and CDR2: KGHSH, LQKENI. CDR3 region: CASSPLEGHWNTEAFF. The CDR3 DNA sequence: TGTGCCAGCTCACCACTTGAGGGACACTGGAACACTGAAGCTTTCTTT.

This chain joins TRBV9 and TRBJ2-3, with 7 bases identical to TRBD2. Germline loops: CDR1 SGDLS, CDR2 YYNGEE. The CDR3 runs 16 residues. Trimming cost V 4 bases and J 0 bases; bases outside gene matches: 8. CDR3 in amino acids: CASSPRGGDSTDTQYF. In nucleotides, the CDR3 is TGTGCCAGCAGCCCCCGTGGGGGGGATAGCACAGATACGCAGTATTTT.

This clone has more than one count but fewer than ten. The gene calls are TRBV2 and TRBJ2-5, with D uncertain. The CDR3 extends over 12 amino acids. Trimming pared 6 bases from V and 1 base from J, leaving 6 bases between. CDR1 and CDR2 from the germline V gene are SNHLY and FYNNEI. The CDR3 DNA reads TGTGCCAGCAGAGATAGCCAAGAGACCCAGTACTTC. Its translation: CASRDSQETQYF.

This chain links TRBV4-3 with TRBJ2-1; 10 positions match TRBD2. The germline gives CDR1 LGHNA, CDR2 YSLEER. The CDR3 sequence is 17 residues long. With V trimmed by 0 bases and J by 6 bases, 8 bases remained unmatched. CDR3 nucleotide sequence: TGCGCCAGCAGCCAAGATCAAAGCGGGAGGGCGTTCAATGAGCAGTTCTTC. Translating it yields CASSQDQSGRAFNEQFF.

The J gene is TRBJ1-1, the V gene TRBV9; D possibly corresponds to TRBD1 (6 bases). V lost 4 bases, J lost 3 bases, and 10 bases lay in between. In germline, CDR1 is SGDLS, CDR2 YYNGEE. This CDR3 is 13 amino acids long. CDR3 nucleotides: TGTGCCAGCAGCCCCCCAGGGGACACTGAAGCTTTCTTT. It specifies CASSPPGDTEAFF.

This sequence joins TRBV18 and TRBJ1-6; D unclear. Trimming stripped 3 bases from V and 4 bases from J, with 4 bases between. Germline V lookup: CDR1 KGHSH, CDR2 LQKENI. The CDR3 runs 13 residues. The CDR3 spells CASSPGYNSPLHF. DNA of the CDR3: TGTGCCAGCTCACCCGGGTATAATTCACCCCTCCACTTT.

V is TRBV29-1 and J is TRBJ2-7; D gene ambiguous. Per the germline V gene, CDR1 is SQVTM and CDR2 is ANQGSEA. V was trimmed by 1 base and J by 6 bases, leaving 13 bases between them. CDR3 size: 13 residues. CDR3 residues: CSVEVSGFGEQYF. The CDR3 DNA is TGCAGCGTTGAAGTCTCAGGTTTCGGCGAGCAGTACTTC.

J is TRBJ2-7 and V is TRBV27; 7 bases map to TRBD1. The CDR3 consists of 14 residues. V lost 6 bases and J lost 2; bases outside the gene matches: 7. The V gene's germline CDR1 is MNHEY and CDR2 SMNVEV (reference sequence). The CDR3 loop is CASSRTGDPYEQYF. CDR3 sequence (DNA): TGTGCCAGCAGCCGTACAGGGGATCCCTACGAGCAGTACTTC.

The J gene is TRBJ2-7, the V gene TRBV10-1; possibly TRBD1 for D (6 bases). CDR3 length: 13 amino acids. Germline loops: CDR1 WNHNN, CDR2 SYGVQD (reference sequence). Trimming shortened V by 6 bases and J by 0 bases, and 9 bases separated the two germline ends. The CDR3 nucleotides are TGCGCCAGCAGCGCGACAGGCTCCTACGAGCAGTACTTC. Its translation: CASSATGSYEQYF.

The chain has TRBV7-2 and TRBJ2-7; TRBD1 agrees at 7 bases. The J segment lost 0 bases and the V segment lost 3 bases, leaving 8 bases of the junction unmatched. Germline CDR1 reads SGHTA; CDR2 reads FQGNSA. The CDR3 is 16 amino acids. CDR3 sequence (DNA): TGTGCCAGCAGCTTTGCCGGGGACAGACCCTCCTACGAGCAGTACTTC. Translating gives CASSFAGDRPSYEQYF. The whole variable domain, remainder taken from reference TRBV7-2 and TRBJ2-7, is GAGVSQSPSNKVTEKGKDVELRCDPISGHTALYWYRQSLGQGLEFLIYFQGNSAPDKSGLPSDRFSAERTGGSVSTLTIQRTQQEDSAVYLCASSFAGDRPSYEQYFGPGTRLTVT.

The chain carries TRBV5-1 and TRBJ2-7, with D perhaps matching TRBD2 (7 bases). Trimming pared 5 bases from V and 5 bases from J, leaving 20 bases between. CDR1 and CDR2 from the germline V gene are SGHRS and YFSETQ. CDR3 length: 15 residues. CDR3 nucleotide sequence: TGCGCCAGCAGGACTACGGGGGGCGAGAGGGACGAGCAGTACTTC. This gives the protein CASRTTGGERDEQYF.

The table lists this clone with a count of one. The V and J genes are TRBV7-7 and TRBJ2-6, with D uncertain. Germline lookup yields CDR1 SSHAT and CDR2 FNYEAQ (reference sequence). CDR3 size: 17 residues. The V and J ends lost 4 bases and 0 bases respectively, with 13 bases between them. The CDR3: CASSSQPPNSGANVLTF. The CDR3 DNA sequence: TGTGCCAGCAGCTCCCAACCACCTAACTCTGGGGCCAACGTCCTGACTTTC.

The V gene is TRBV7-2, the J gene TRBJ2-1, with unresolved D. Per the germline V gene, CDR1 is SGHTA and CDR2 is FQGNSA. The V end lost 5 bases, the J end lost 1 base, and 9 bases lay between the germline ends. The CDR3 is 14 amino acids. The CDR3 reads CASSQTHSYNEQFF. DNA of the CDR3: TGTGCCAGCAGCCAGACACATTCCTACAATGAGCAGTTCTTC.

This chain uses TRBV6-6 with TRBJ2-5; TRBD1 aligns across 7 bases. The CDR3 sequence is 13 residues long. V gave up 10 bases and J gave up 2 bases; unmatched junction bases: 7. CDR1 and CDR2 from the germline V gene are MNHNY and SVGAGI (reference sequence). The CDR3 is CANYGTVQETQYF. DNA of the CDR3: TGTGCCAACTATGGGACAGTACAAGAGACCCAGTACTTC.

This chain connects TRBV5-6 to TRBJ2-7; TRBD2 matches 9 bases. There are 15 residues in the CDR3. Germline CDR1 is SGHDT and CDR2 is YYEEEE. Trimming took 4 bases from V and 0 from J; bases not matched to a gene: 5. CDR3 residues: CASSRLAVSSYEQYF. CDR3 coding DNA: TGTGCCAGCAGCCGACTAGCGGTTAGCTCCTACGAGCAGTACTTC.

This clone turned up a few times. This chain connects TRBV5-4 to TRBJ2-6, with TRBD1 matching over 8 bases. There are 14 residues in the CDR3. J gave up 7 bases and V 3 bases, and 3 bases lay outside the gene matches. The germline gives CDR1 SGHNT, CDR2 YYREEE (reference sequence). The CDR3 bases are TGTGCCAGCAGCTCCCAGGGGGCAGCCAACGTCCTGACTTTC. Amino acid sequence: CASSSQGAANVLTF.

V is TRBV27 and J is TRBJ2-4; possible D gene TRBD1, 5 bases. This CDR3 has 12 residues. Germline CDR1 and CDR2: MNHEY and SMNVEV (reference sequence). V gave up 6 bases and J gave up 9 bases, with 12 bases separating them. The DNA of the CDR3 is TGTGCCAGCAGCCCAGGGTTGGGCATTCAGTACTTC. This sequence encodes CASSPGLGIQYF.

The gene calls are TRBV5-6 and TRBJ1-5; perhaps TRBD1 as D (5 bases). The CDR3 is made up of 13 amino acids. The ends were cut back, 0 bases at V and 5 bases at J, with 6 bases in the middle. Per the germline V gene, CDR1 is SGHDT and CDR2 is YYEEEE. Here the CDR3 DNA reads TGTGCCAGCAGCTTGGCAGGGTATCAGCCCCAGCATTTT. Its protein product is CASSLAGYQPQHF.

The chain has TRBV4-2 and TRBJ2-7, with TRBD2 matching over 8 bases. The CDR3 spans 16 residues. Germline V CDR1 and CDR2: LGHNA, YNFKEQ. The V segment lost 6 bases and the J segment 2 bases; nucleotides outside the gene matches: 12. CDR3 DNA sequence: TGTGCCAGCAGTCCCGTTGTGGCGGGGGGTGCCTACGAGCAGTACTTC. It specifies CASSPVVAGGAYEQYF.

The chain uses TRBV11-2 and TRBJ1-2; TRBD1 matches at 9 bases. V was pared by 6 bases and J by 6 bases, with 5 bases of the junction left unmatched. Germline CDR1 reads SGHAT; CDR2 reads FQNNGV. The CDR3 has 13 amino acids. The CDR3 sequence is CASRLGQGNGYTF. The CDR3 nucleotides read TGTGCCAGCAGATTGGGACAGGGAAATGGCTACACCTTC.

V usage is TRBV7-8 and J usage is TRBJ2-5, with TRBD2 matching over 10 bases. This CDR3 spans 16 amino acids. The junction had 9 bases not matched to a gene; V was cut back by 5 bases and J by 3 bases. In germline, CDR1 is SGHVS, CDR2 FQNEAQ. CDR3: CASSQLGLANKETQYF. The CDR3 DNA reads TGTGCCAGCAGCCAATTGGGACTAGCGAATAAAGAGACCCAGTACTTC.

This sequence joins TRBV30 and TRBJ1-1, with no clear D. The CDR3 is 13 amino acids. Trimming took off 0 bases at V and 1 base at J, with 6 bases between the two ends. Germline loops: CDR1 GTSNPN, CDR2 SVGIG (reference sequence). CDR3 residues: CAWSVPGNTEAFF. CDR3 DNA: TGTGCCTGGAGTGTACCAGGGAACACTGAAGCTTTCTTT.

This clone was recorded only once. This chain connects TRBV11-2 to TRBJ2-7; possibly TRBD2 for D (7 bases). The germline CDR1 and CDR2 sequences are SGHAT and FQNNGV. The CDR3 extends over 15 amino acids. V shed 3 bases and J shed 3 bases, with 15 bases lying between them. This chain's CDR3 is CASSLGGADFYEQYF. The CDR3 bases are TGTGCCAGCAGCTTGGGGGGGGCGGACTTCTACGAGCAGTACTTC.

This clone appeared a few times. V gene TRBV27 combines with J gene TRBJ2-7; TRBD1 matches 8 bases. V trimming: 5 bases; J trimming: 7 bases; junction bases outside the gene matches: 10. The germline gives CDR1 MNHEY, CDR2 SMNVEV (reference sequence). The CDR3 is 14 amino acids. DNA of the CDR3: TGTGCCAGCAGTCCTGGACAGGGATCGTCAGAGCAGTACTTC. Translating it yields CASSPGQGSSEQYF.